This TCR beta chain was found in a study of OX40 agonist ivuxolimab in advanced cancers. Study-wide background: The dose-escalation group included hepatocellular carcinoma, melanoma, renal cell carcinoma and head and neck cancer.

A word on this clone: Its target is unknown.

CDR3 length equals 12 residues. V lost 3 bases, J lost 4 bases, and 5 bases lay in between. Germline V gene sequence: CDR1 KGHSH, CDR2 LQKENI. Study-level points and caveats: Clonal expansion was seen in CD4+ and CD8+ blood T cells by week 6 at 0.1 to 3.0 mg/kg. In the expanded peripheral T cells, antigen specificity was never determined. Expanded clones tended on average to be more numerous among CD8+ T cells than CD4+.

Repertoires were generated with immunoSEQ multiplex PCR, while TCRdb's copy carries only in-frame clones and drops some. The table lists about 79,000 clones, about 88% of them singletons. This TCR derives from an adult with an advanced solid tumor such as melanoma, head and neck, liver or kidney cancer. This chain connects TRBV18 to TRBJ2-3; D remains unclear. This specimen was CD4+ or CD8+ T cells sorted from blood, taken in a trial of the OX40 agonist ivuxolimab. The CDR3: CASSPRPDTQYF. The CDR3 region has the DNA TGTGCCAGCTCACCGAGGCCAGATACGCAGTATTTT.